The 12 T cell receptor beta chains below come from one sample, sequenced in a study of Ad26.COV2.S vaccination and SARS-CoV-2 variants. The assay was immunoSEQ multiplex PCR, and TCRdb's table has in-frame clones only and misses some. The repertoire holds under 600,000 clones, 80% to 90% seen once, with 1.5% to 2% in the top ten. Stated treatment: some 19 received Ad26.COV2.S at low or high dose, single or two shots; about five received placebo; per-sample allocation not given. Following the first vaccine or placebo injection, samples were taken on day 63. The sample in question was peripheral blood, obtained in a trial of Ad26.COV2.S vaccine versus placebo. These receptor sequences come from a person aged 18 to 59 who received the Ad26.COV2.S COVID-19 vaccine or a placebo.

The CDR3 sequence: CASSVIRQGDQPQHF. The DNA for the CDR3 is TGTGCCAGCAGCGTCATCCGACAGGGAGATCAGCCCCAGCATTTT. The J gene is TRBJ1-5, the V gene TRBV6-5, with 7 bases that match TRBD1. The CDR3 sequence is 15 residues long. The V segment lost 6 bases and the J segment 5 bases; nucleotides outside the gene matches: 10. Germline CDR1 and CDR2: MNHEY and SVGAGI.

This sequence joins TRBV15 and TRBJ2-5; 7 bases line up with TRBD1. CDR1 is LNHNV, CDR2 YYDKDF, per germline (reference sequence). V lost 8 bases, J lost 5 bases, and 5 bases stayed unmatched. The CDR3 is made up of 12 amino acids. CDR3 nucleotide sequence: TGTGCCACCTCCCGGACAGGCGAGACCCAGTACTTC. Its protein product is CATSRTGETQYF.

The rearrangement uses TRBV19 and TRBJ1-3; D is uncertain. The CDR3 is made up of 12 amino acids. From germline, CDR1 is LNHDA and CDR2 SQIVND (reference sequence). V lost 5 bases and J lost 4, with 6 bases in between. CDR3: CASSPQGNTIYF. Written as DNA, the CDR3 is TGTGCCAGTAGTCCACAGGGAAACACCATATATTTT.

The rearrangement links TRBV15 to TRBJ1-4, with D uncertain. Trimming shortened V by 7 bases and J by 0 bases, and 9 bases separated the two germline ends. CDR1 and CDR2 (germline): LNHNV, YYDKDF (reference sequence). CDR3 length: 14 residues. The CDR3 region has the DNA TGTGCCACCAATCGGGCACCAACTAATGAAAAACTGTTTTTT. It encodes CATNRAPTNEKLFF.

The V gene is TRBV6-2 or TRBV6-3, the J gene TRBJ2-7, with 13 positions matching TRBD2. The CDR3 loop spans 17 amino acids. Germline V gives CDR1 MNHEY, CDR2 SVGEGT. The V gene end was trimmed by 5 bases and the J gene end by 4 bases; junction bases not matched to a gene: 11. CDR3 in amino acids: CASSTRAWTSGGYEQYF. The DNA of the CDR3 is TGTGCCAGCAGTACCCGAGCCTGGACTAGCGGGGGATACGAGCAGTACTTC.

CDR3: CSASYIGNSYEQYF. The DNA for the CDR3 is TGCAGTGCTAGTTATATAGGAAACTCCTACGAGCAGTACTTC. This chain connects TRBV20-1 to TRBJ2-7, with no clear D. Deletions cut 3 bases from V and 0 bases from J, with 12 bases between. Germline V lookup: CDR1 DFQATT, CDR2 SNEGSKA (reference sequence). The CDR3 runs to 14 residues.

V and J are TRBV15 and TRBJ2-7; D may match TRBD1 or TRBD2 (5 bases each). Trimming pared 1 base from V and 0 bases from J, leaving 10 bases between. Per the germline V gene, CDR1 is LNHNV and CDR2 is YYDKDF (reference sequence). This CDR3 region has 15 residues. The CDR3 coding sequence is TGTGCCACCAGCAGAGCTGGGGACCTCTCCTACGAGCAGTACTTC. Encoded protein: CATSRAGDLSYEQYF.

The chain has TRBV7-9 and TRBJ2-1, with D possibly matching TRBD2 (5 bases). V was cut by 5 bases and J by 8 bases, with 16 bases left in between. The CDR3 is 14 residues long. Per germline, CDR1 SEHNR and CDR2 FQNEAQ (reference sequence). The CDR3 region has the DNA TGTGCCAGCAGCCATCCACAGCGGCCCGATGAGCAGTTCTTC. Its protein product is CASSHPQRPDEQFF.

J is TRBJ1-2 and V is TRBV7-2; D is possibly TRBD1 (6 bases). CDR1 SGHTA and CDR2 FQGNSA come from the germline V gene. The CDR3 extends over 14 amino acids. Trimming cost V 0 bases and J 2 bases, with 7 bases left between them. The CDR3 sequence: CASSLAQGNYGYTF. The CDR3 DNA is TGTGCCAGCAGCTTAGCGCAGGGGAACTATGGCTACACCTTC.

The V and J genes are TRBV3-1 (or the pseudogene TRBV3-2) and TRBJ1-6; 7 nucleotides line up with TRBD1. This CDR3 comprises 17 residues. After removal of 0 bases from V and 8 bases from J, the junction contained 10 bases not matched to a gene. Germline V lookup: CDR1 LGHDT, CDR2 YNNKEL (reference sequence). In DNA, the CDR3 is TGTGCCAGCAGCCAAGATCGAACAGGGGCGACGGATTCACCCCTCCACTTT. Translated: CASSQDRTGATDSPLHF.

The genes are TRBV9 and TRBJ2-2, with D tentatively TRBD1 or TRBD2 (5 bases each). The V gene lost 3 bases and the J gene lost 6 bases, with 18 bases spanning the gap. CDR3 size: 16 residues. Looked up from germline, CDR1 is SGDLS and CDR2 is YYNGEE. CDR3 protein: CASSGRDGSPPGELFF. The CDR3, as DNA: TGTGCCAGCAGCGGAAGGGACGGATCCCCCCCCGGGGAGCTGTTTTTT.

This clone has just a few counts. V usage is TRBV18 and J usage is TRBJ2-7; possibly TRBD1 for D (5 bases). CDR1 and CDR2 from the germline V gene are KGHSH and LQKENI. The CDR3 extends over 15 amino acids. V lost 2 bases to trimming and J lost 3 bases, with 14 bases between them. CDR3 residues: CASSPYTGSGYEQYF. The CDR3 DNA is TGTGCCAGCTCACCATACACAGGAAGTGGCTACGAGCAGTACTTC.